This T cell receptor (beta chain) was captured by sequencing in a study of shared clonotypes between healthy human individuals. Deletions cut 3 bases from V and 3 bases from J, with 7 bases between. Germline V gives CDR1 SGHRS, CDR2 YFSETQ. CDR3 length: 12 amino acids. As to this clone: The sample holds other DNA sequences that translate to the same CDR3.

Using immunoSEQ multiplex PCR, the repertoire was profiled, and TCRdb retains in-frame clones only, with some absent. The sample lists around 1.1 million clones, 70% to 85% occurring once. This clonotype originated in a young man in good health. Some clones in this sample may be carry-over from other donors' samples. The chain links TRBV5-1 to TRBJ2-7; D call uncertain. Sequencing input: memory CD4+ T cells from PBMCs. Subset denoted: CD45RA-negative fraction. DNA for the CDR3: TGCGCCAGCAGCTCCCAGAACTACGAGCAGTACTTC. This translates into CASSSQNYEQYF.